A single sample is the source of the 25 T cell receptor beta chains below, sequenced in a study of T cell repertoires in cytomegalovirus infection (dated by TCRdb to the late 2010s). This specimen's treatment or condition label, interpreted: in vitro stimulation with specific CMV peptide epitopes to enrich CMV-specific T cells. No antigen has been assigned to these receptors. TCRdb shows the sequencer as Illumina HiSeq 1500. The raw public data were reprocessed by TCRdb itself: fastp quality trimming at Q25, MiXCR clonotype calling, in-frame beta chains only. Every CDR3 protein is listed once, alongside the most common genes and DNA of its rows. Present in this sample are around 900,000 distinct CDR3 sequences, roughly 31% of which were seen just once. The top ten constitute more than 13% of the sample. The sequences come from cultured CD8+ T cells from PBMCs, collected from culture after CMV antigen stimulation. The receptors shown here come from a human donor in good health (CMV status not recorded). Some clones in this sample may be carry-over from other donors' samples.

This rearrangement joins TRBV27 to TRBJ1-5; no definite D call. V was pared by 5 bases and J by 6 bases, with 11 bases between. This CDR3 region has 13 residues. Germline assignment: CDR1 MNHEY and CDR2 SMNVEV (reference sequence). CDR3 DNA sequence: TGTGCCAGCAGTACATACCGGGGTCAGCCCCAGCATTTT. Amino acids: CASSTYRGQPQHF.

The rearrangement links TRBV7-9 to TRBJ2-3; D is unresolved. Per the germline V gene, CDR1 is SEHNR and CDR2 is FQNEAQ (reference sequence). The CDR3 contains 14 residues. V was shortened by 5 bases and J by 1 base, with 10 bases between the two germline ends. The CDR3 reads CASSPRPRTDTQYF. In DNA form, the CDR3 reads TGTGCCAGCAGCCCAAGGCCCCGCACAGATACGCAGTATTTT.

This chain connects TRBV7-9 to TRBJ2-7, with D possibly TRBD2 on 5 matching bases. Between the trimmed V and J ends, which lost 5 bases and 0 bases, there was a span of 17 bases. The CDR3 runs 16 residues. Germline assignment: CDR1 SEHNR and CDR2 FQNEAQ (reference sequence). The CDR3 sequence: CASSPGVSGHSYEQYV. The DNA for the CDR3 is TGTGCCAGCAGCCCCGGGGTTTCCGGCCACTCCTACGAGCAGTACGTC.

This clonotype has a count of ten or more. This chain connects TRBV7-8 to TRBJ1-5, with a tentative D call TRBD1 (5 bases). The germline gives CDR1 SGHVS, CDR2 FQNEAQ. The CDR3 sequence is 12 residues long. Deletions cut 6 bases from V and 7 bases from J, with 10 bases between. The CDR3 protein is CASRRGSQPQHF. Here the CDR3 DNA reads TGTGCCAGCAGGCGGGGCTCGCAGCCCCAGCATTTT.

The rearrangement joins TRBV6-5 to TRBJ1-4; D not resolved. Trimming left V 6 bases short and J 3 bases short, with 14 bases between. The CDR3 is made up of 15 amino acids. Germline CDR1 MNHEY, CDR2 SVGAGI. CDR3 sequence reads: CASSPLAVPNEKLFF. The CDR3 nucleotides read TGTGCCAGCAGCCCTCTGGCAGTACCTAATGAAAAACTGTTTTTT.

The chain joins TRBV7-4 to TRBJ2-7; a possible D gene is TRBD2 (6 bases). CDR3 size: 15 residues. V was shortened by 4 bases and J by 0 bases, with 13 bases between the two germline ends. The V gene's germline CDR1 is SGHVT and CDR2 SQSDAQ. The CDR3 region has the DNA TGTGCCAGCAGCTCGCCGGGACTGGCCTCCTACGAGCAGTACTTC. Its translation: CASSSPGLASYEQYF.

This clonotype showed up just a few times. The V gene is TRBV7-8, the J gene TRBJ2-3; 7 nucleotides agree with TRBD1. Germline values: CDR1 SGHVS, CDR2 FQNEAQ. The CDR3 runs to 14 residues. V shed 5 bases, J shed 4 bases, and the junction held 6 bases outside the gene matches. CDR3 residues: CASSPRGLADTQYF. Written as DNA, the CDR3 is TGTGCCAGCAGCCCTAGGGGGCTCGCAGATACGCAGTATTTT.

This clonotype was observed a few times. The chain has TRBV20-1 and TRBJ2-2; TRBD2 matches at 11 bases. Germline V CDR1 and CDR2: DFQATT, SNEGSKA (reference sequence). Unmatched junction bases numbered 16, after V lost 0 bases and J lost 4 bases. CDR3 length equals 20 residues. CDR3 sequence (DNA): TGCAGTGCTAGAGAGTCGCTCGGTGGGCTAGCGGGGGGCCGCACCGGGGAGCTGTTTTTT. Amino acids: CSARESLGGLAGGRTGELFF.

This rearrangement joins TRBV9 to TRBJ2-4; 7 bases are a match to TRBD2. Germline trimming cut 0 bases from V and 2 bases from J; bases unmatched to any gene: 5. CDR3 length: 16 amino acids. Germline V gene sequence: CDR1 SGDLS, CDR2 YYNGEE. Written as DNA, the CDR3 is TGTGCCAGCAGCGTAGGTCAAGCGGGGCCCAAAAACATTCAGTACTTC. Translating gives CASSVGQAGPKNIQYF.

This clonotype was observed many times. This chain links TRBV7-6 with TRBJ2-2; D possibly matches TRBD1 or TRBD2 (5 bases each). Per germline, CDR1 SGHVS and CDR2 FNYEAQ. CDR3 length: 18 residues. The V and J ends lost 4 bases and 5 bases respectively, with 23 bases between them. The CDR3 sequence is CASSWGSRWDGQTGELFF. The CDR3 DNA sequence: TGTGCCAGCAGCTGGGGCTCTCGGTGGGACGGGCAAACCGGGGAGCTGTTTTTT. Drawing the rest from reference TRBV7-6 and TRBJ2-2, the complete variable domain is GAGVSQSPRYKVTKRGQDVALRCDPISGHVSLYWYRQALGQGPEFLTYFNYEAQQDKSGLPNDRFSAERPEGSISTLTIQRTEQRDSAMYRCASSWGSRWDGQTGELFFGEGSRLTVL.

The rearrangement links TRBV9 to TRBJ1-4, with TRBD1 matching 7 bases. Per the germline V gene, CDR1 is SGDLS and CDR2 is YYNGEE. V gave up 0 bases and J gave up 5 bases; unmatched junction bases: 4. This CDR3 region has 15 residues. CDR3 in DNA: TGTGCCAGCAGCGTAGAAGGACAGGCGAATGAAAAACTGTTTTTT. Its protein is CASSVEGQANEKLFF.

Worth noting for this clonotype: Germline is not matched at one junction end, which may reflect a read error. The chain joins TRBV20-1 to TRBJ1-2; D possibly corresponds to TRBD1 (5 bases). Germline CDR1 and CDR2: DFQATT and SNEGSKA (reference sequence). This CDR3 spans 15 amino acids. In DNA, the CDR3 is TGCAGTGCCAGAGAACCGACAGAAGCTAACTATGGCTACACCTTC. The encoded protein is CSAREPTEANYGYTF.

This clonotype was detected only a few times. This chain joins TRBV5-4 and TRBJ1-6; a possible D gene is TRBD1 (5 bases). The CDR3 is 17 residues long. The germline CDR1 and CDR2 sequences are SGHNT and YYREEE (reference sequence). The V end was cut by 4 bases, the J end by 0 bases, with 14 bases between. As DNA, the CDR3 is TGTGCCAGCAGCCAAGACCCCGACAGCTCCTATAATTCACCCCTCCACTTT. It specifies CASSQDPDSSYNSPLHF.

This chain connects TRBV6-5 to TRBJ2-3; D is perhaps TRBD1 or TRBD2 (5 bases each). Germline V gene data show CDR1 as MNHEY and CDR2 as SVGAGI. V gave up 4 bases and J gave up 5 bases, with 22 bases separating them. The CDR3 has 17 amino acids. The chain's CDR3 is CASSFGGPGMEIDTQYF. The CDR3 region has the DNA TGTGCCAGCAGTTTTGGAGGCCCAGGGATGGAGATAGATACGCAGTATTTT.

The chain employs TRBV19 and TRBJ1-4; 9 bases map to TRBD1. Germline V gene data show CDR1 as LNHDA and CDR2 as SQIVND (reference sequence). The ends lost 5 bases at V and 7 bases at J; junction bases unmatched: 8. This CDR3 is 15 amino acids long. CDR3 nucleotide sequence: TGTGCCAGTAGTCCAGGACAGGGGATTATTGAAAAACTGTTTTTT. This translates into CASSPGQGIIEKLFF.

This clonotype was detected a few times. This chain links TRBV12-3 or TRBV12-4 with TRBJ2-1; 7 positions agree with TRBD1. This CDR3 has 13 residues. Trimming at V came to 4 bases and at J to 6 bases, leaving 3 bases not matched to a gene. DNA for the CDR3: TGTGCCAGCAGTTATGACAGGGTCAATGAGCAGTTCTTC. This translates into CASSYDRVNEQFF.

This clonotype occurred once. This CDR3 fails to terminate in the conserved phenylalanine or tryptophan, so it likely reflects a read error. The genes are TRBV7-3 and TRBJ2-1; tentatively, D is TRBD2 (6 bases). V lost 2 bases, J lost 10 bases, and 12 bases lay in between. The germline gives CDR1 SGHTA, CDR2 FQGTGA. This CDR3 has 13 residues. The CDR3 loop is CASSLERLAEQFY. CDR3 DNA: TGTGCCAGCAGCTTAGAAAGGCTAGCGGAGCAGTTCTAC.

CDR3 region: CASSRLPPDGYTF. CDR3 nucleotide sequence: TGTGCCAGCAGCCGACTCCCTCCAGACGGCTACACCTTC. The gene calls are TRBV7-6 and TRBJ1-2; D gene ambiguous. The ends were cut back, 5 bases at V and 8 bases at J, with 15 bases in the middle. CDR1 is SGHVS and CDR2 is FNYEAQ in the germline V gene. The CDR3 is 13 amino acids.

J is TRBJ1-2 and V is TRBV7-6; the D gene is possibly TRBD1 (6 bases). Trimming took off 5 bases at V and 8 bases at J, with 15 bases between the two ends. Germline V gene data show CDR1 as SGHVS and CDR2 as FNYEAQ. The CDR3 length is 13 residues. The CDR3 loop is CASSPRQAKGYTF. The CDR3 coding sequence is TGTGCCAGCAGCCCGCGACAGGCTAAAGGCTACACCTTC.

The rearrangement joins TRBV3-1 to TRBJ1-1; a possible D gene is TRBD1 (5 bases). CDR3 size: 14 residues. CDR1 is LGHDT, CDR2 YNNKEL, per germline (reference sequence). V was cut by 1 base and J by 6 bases, with 12 bases left in between. CDR3: CASSQVVGEAEAFF. The CDR3 region has the DNA TGTGCCAGCAGCCAAGTGGTAGGGGAGGCTGAAGCTTTCTTT.

This clonotype appeared a few times. The V call is TRBV6-6, the J call TRBJ1-2; 7 bases line up with TRBD1. Germline CDR1 reads MNHNY; CDR2 reads SVGAGI (reference sequence). The CDR3 contains 14 residues. Trimming at V came to 2 bases and at J to 6 bases, leaving 6 bases not matched to a gene. CDR3 coding DNA: TGTGCCAGCAGTTACGACAGGGTCATTGATGGCTACACCTTC. Protein product: CASSYDRVIDGYTF.

This clonotype was recorded many times. The chain recombines TRBV5-6 with TRBJ1-4, with D unclear. Germline lookup yields CDR1 SGHDT and CDR2 YYEEEE. The germline V and J ends were trimmed by 2 bases and 3 bases, with 8 bases remaining between them. The CDR3 extends over 14 amino acids. Here the CDR3 DNA reads TGTGCCAGCAGCTTTGGCAGGCCTAATGAAAAACTGTTTTTT. Translated: CASSFGRPNEKLFF.

V is TRBV27 and J is TRBJ2-3; D remains unclear. The V gene's germline CDR1 is MNHEY and CDR2 SMNVEV (reference sequence). The CDR3 covers 14 residues. Deletions cut 2 bases from V and 7 bases from J, with 13 bases between. This CDR3 is CASSLAGPANTQYF. In DNA form, the CDR3 reads TGTGCCAGCAGTTTAGCTGGCCCGGCAAATACGCAGTATTTT.

The V and J genes are TRBV12-3 or TRBV12-4 and TRBJ2-5, with D uncertain. The CDR3 extends over 14 amino acids. V lost 3 bases and J lost 0, with 8 bases in between. The DNA of the CDR3 is TGTGCCAGCAGTTTTGGGGTTCACCAAGAGACCCAGTACTTC. Translating gives CASSFGVHQETQYF.

As concerns this clonotype: The junction does not match germline at one end; this may be a read error. This sequence joins TRBV18 and TRBJ2-2; possibly TRBD2 for D (5 bases). Germline V lookup: CDR1 KGHSH, CDR2 LQKENI. The CDR3 spans 15 residues. The CDR3 DNA sequence: TGTGTCAGCTCACCCCAGGACGGGATCACCGGGGAGCTGTTTTTT. Its translation is CVSSPQDGITGELFF.